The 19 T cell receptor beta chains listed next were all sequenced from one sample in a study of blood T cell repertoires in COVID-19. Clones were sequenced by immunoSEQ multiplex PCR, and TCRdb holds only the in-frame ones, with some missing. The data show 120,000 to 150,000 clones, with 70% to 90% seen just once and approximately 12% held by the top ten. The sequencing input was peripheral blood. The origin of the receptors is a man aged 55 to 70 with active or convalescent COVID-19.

CDR3 amino acids: CASSPLLAGSGTDTQYF. In DNA, the CDR3 is TGTGCCAGCAGTCCGCTACTAGCGGGGTCTGGTACAGATACGCAGTATTTT. This chain connects TRBV6-6 to TRBJ2-3, with 10 bases that match TRBD2. J was trimmed by 3 bases and V by 5 bases; bases with no gene match: 11. The CDR3 loop spans 17 amino acids. Germline loops: CDR1 MNHNY, CDR2 SVGAGI (reference sequence).

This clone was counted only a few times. The CDR3 spells CAITSGTTGNTIYF. As DNA, the CDR3 is TGTGCCATCACGTCCGGGACAACTGGAAACACCATATATTTT. This chain uses TRBV10-3 with TRBJ1-3, with D perhaps TRBD1 (6 bases). Germline V gene lookup returns CDR1 ENHRY and CDR2 SYGVKD. CDR3 size: 14 residues. Trimming stripped 7 bases from V and 2 bases from J, with 12 bases between.

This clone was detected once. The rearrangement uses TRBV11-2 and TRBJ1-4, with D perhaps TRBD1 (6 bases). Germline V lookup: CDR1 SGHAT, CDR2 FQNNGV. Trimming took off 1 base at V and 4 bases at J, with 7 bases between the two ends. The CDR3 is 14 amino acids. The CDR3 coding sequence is TGTGCCAGCAGCTTAGCAGGGGATAATGAAAAACTGTTTTTT. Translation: CASSLAGDNEKLFF.

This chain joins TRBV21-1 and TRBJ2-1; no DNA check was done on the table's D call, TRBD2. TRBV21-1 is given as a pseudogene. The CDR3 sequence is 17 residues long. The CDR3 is CASSPKLRLAVYNEQFF. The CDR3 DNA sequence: TGTGCCAGCAGCCCTAAACTACGACTAGCGGTTTACAATGAGCAGTTCTTC.

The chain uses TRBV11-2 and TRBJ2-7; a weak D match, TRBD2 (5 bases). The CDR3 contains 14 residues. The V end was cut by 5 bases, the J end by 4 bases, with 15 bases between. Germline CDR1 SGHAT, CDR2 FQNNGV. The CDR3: CASSRFGVGYEQYF. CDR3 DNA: TGTGCCAGCAGCCGTTTCGGGGTCGGGTACGAGCAGTACTTC.

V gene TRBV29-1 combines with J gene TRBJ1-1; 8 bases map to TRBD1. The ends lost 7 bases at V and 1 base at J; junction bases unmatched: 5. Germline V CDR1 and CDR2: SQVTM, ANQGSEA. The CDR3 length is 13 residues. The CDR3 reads CSAQGQENTEAFF. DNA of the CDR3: TGCAGCGCTCAGGGACAGGAGAACACTGAAGCTTTCTTT.

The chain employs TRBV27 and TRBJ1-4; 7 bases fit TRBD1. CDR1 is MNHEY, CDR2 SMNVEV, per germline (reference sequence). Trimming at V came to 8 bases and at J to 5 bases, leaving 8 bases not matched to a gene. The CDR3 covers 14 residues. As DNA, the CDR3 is TGTGCCAGCGGAGGGACAGCCTTCAATGAAAAACTGTTTTTT. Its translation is CASGGTAFNEKLFF.

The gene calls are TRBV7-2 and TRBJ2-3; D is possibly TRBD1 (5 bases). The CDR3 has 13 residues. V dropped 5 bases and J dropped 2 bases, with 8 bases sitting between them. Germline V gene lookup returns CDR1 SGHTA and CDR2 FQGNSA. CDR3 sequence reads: CASSPRATDTQYF. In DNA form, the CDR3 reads TGTGCCAGCAGCCCCAGGGCCACAGATACGCAGTATTTT.

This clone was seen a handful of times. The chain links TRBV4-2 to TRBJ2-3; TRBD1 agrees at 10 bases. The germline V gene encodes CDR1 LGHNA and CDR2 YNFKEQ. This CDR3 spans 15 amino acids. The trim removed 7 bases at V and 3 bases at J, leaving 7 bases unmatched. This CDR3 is CASTNGQGGTDTQYF. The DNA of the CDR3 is TGTGCCAGCACTAACGGACAGGGGGGGACAGATACGCAGTATTTT.

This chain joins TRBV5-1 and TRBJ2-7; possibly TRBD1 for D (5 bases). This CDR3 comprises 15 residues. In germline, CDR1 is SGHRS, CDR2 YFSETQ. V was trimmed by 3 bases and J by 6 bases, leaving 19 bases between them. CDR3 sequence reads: CASSSGGRAIVEQYF. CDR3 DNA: TGCGCCAGCAGCTCGGGCGGCAGGGCTATCGTCGAGCAGTACTTC.

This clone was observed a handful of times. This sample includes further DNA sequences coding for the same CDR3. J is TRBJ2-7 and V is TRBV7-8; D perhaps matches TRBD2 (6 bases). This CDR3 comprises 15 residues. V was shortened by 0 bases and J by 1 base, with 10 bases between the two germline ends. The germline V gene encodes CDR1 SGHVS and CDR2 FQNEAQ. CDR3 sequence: CASSLAGGRSYEQYF. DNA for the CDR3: TGTGCCAGCAGCTTAGCGGGGGGAAGGTCCTACGAGCAGTACTTC.

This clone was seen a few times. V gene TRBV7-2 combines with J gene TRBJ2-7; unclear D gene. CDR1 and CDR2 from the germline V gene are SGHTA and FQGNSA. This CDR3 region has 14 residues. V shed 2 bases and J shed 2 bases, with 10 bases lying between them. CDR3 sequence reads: CASSLYPQTYEQYF. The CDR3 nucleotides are TGTGCCAGCAGCTTATATCCCCAGACCTACGAGCAGTACTTC.

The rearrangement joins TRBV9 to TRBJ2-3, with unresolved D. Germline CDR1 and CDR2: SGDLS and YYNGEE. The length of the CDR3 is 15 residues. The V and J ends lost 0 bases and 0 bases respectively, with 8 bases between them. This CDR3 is CASSVEIASTDTQYF. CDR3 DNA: TGTGCCAGCAGCGTAGAAATAGCTAGCACAGATACGCAGTATTTT.

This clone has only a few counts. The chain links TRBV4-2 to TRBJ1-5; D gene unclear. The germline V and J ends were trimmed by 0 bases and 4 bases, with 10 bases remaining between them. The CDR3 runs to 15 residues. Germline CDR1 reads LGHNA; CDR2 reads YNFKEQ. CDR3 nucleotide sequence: TGTGCCAGCAGCCAAGATAGACGGGTGAATCAGCCCCAGCATTTT. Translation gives CASSQDRRVNQPQHF.

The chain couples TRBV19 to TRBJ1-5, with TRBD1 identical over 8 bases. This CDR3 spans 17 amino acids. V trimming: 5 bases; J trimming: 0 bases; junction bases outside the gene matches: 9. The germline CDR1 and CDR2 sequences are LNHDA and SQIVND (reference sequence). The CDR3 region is CASSYGQGSYSNQPQHF. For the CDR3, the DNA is TGTGCCAGTAGTTACGGACAGGGAAGCTATAGCAATCAGCCCCAGCATTTT.

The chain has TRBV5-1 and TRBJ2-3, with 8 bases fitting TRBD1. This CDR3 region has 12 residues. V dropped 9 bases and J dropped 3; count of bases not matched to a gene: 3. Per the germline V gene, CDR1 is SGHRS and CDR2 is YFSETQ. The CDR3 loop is CATGTGTDTQYF. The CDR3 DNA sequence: TGCGCCACCGGGACAGGTACAGATACGCAGTATTTT.

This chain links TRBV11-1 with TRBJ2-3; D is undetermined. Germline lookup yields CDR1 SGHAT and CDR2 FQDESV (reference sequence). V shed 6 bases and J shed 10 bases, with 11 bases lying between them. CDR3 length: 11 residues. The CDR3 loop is CASRSDYAQYF. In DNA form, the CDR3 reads TGTGCCAGCAGATCAGATTATGCGCAGTATTTT.

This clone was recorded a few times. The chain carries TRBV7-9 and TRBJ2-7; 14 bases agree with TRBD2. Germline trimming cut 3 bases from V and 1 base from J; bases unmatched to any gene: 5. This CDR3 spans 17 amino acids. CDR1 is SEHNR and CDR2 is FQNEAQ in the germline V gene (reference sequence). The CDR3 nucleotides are TGTGCCAGCAGCTTGGGACTAGCGGGAGTGGGTTCCTACGAGCAGTACTTC. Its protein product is CASSLGLAGVGSYEQYF.

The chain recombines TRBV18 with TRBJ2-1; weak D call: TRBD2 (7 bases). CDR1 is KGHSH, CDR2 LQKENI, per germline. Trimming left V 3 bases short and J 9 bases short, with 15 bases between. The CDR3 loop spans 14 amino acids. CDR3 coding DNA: TGTGCCAGCTCACCCGACCGGGGGGCGGGTGAGCAGTTCTTC. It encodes CASSPDRGAGEQFF.